This TCR beta chain stems from a study of blood T cell repertoires in COVID-19. Study as a whole: T cells, B-cell-depleted T cells, or PBMCs supplied cDNA or gDNA.

In the study's own analysis: Reference gene primer amplification gave estimated nucleated cell counts. TCRdb keeps only in-frame clones here, not all; method: immunoSEQ multiplex PCR. V and J calls and clone size are as listed in that table; D and trimming were resolved from the DNA. The sample holds some 250,000 clones, roughly 80% seen once. This clone was detected only a few times. The TCR sequence derives from an elderly woman with acute or convalescent COVID-19. The source material was peripheral blood.

The CDR3 region has the DNA TGTGCCAGCAGCGTGGGGACTATCTCCTACGAGCAGTACTTC. Its translation is CASSVGTISYEQYF. The genes are TRBV9 and TRBJ2-7; 7 bases map to TRBD2. Germline lookup yields CDR1 SGDLS and CDR2 YYNGEE. This CDR3 region has 14 residues. V gave up 2 bases and J gave up 0 bases; unmatched junction bases: 2.